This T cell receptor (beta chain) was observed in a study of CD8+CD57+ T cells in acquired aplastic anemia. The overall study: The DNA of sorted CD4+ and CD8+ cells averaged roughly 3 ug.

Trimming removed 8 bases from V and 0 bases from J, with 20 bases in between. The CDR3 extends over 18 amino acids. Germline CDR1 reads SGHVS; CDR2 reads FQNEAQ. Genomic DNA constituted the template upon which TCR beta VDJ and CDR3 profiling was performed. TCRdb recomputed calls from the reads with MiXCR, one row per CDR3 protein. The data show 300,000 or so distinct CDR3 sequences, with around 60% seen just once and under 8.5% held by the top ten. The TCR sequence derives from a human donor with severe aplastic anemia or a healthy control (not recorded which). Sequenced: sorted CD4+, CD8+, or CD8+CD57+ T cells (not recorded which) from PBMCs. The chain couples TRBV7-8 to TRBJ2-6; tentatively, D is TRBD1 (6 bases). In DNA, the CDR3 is TGTGCCAGCCCGATAAACCCAGGGGTTATCTCTGGGGCCAACGTCCTGACTTTC. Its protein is CASPINPGVISGANVLTF.